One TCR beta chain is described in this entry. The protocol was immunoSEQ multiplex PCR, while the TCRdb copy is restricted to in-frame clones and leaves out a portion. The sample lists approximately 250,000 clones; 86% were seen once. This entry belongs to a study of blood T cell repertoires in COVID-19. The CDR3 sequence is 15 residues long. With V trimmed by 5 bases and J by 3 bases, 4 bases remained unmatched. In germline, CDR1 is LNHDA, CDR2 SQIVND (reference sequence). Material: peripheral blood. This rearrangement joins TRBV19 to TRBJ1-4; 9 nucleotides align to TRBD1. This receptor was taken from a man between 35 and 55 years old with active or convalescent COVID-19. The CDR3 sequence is CASSRDRDANEKLFF. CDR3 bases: TGTGCCAGTAGTCGGGACAGGGACGCTAATGAAAAACTGTTTTTT.